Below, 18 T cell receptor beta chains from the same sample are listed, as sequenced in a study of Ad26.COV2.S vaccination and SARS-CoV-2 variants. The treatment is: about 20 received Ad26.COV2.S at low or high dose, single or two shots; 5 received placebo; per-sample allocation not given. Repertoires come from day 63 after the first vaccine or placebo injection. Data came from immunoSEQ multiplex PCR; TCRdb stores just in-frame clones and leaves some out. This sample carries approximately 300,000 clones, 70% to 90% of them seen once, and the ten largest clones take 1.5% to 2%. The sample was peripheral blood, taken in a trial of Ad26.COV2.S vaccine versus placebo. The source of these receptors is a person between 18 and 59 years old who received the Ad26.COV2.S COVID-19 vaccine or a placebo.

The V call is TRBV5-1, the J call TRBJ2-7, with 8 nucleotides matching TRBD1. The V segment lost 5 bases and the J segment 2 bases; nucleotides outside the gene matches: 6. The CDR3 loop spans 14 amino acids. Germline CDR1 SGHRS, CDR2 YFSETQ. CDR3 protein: CASSGTGGTYEQYF. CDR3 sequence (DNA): TGCGCCAGCAGTGGGACAGGCGGTACCTACGAGCAGTACTTC.

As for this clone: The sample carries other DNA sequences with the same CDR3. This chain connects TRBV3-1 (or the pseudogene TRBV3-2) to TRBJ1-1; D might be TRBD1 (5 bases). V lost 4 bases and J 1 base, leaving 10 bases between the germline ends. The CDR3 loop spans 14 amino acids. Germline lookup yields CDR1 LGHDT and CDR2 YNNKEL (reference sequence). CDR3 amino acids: CASSPWGENTEAFF. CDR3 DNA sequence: TGTGCCAGCAGCCCATGGGGCGAGAACACTGAAGCTTTCTTT.

The CDR3 DNA is TGTGCCAGCAGCCAAGACAGGCGGGGCAGCTACGAGCAGTACTTC. The encoded protein is CASSQDRRGSYEQYF. The chain links TRBV3-1 (or the pseudogene TRBV3-2) to TRBJ2-7; tentative D call: TRBD2 (6 bases). The CDR3 loop spans 15 amino acids. CDR1 is LGHDT and CDR2 is YNNKEL in the germline V gene (reference sequence). V gave up 0 bases and J gave up 3 bases, with 12 bases separating them.

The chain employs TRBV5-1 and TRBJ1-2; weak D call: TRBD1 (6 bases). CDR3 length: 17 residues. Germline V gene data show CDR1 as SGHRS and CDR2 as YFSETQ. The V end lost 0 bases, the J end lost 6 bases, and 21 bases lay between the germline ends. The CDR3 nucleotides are TGCGCCAGCAGCTTGGACGCACGAAGGGACAACGGGGATGGCTACACCTTC. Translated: CASSLDARRDNGDGYTF.

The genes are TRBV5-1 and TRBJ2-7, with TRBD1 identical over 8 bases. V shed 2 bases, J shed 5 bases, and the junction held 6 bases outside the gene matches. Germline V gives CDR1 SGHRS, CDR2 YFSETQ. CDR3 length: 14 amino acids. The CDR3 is CASSFSGTGHEQYF. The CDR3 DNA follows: TGCGCCAGCAGCTTTTCCGGGACAGGTCACGAGCAGTACTTC.

CDR3 sequence reads: CASSVGTREYNEQFF. CDR3 in DNA: TGTGCCAGCAGCGTAGGGACTAGAGAATACAATGAGCAGTTCTTC. V usage is TRBV9 and J usage is TRBJ2-1; 7 nucleotides agree with TRBD2. CDR3 length equals 15 residues. Per the germline V gene, CDR1 is SGDLS and CDR2 is YYNGEE. Unmatched junction bases numbered 4, after V lost 0 bases and J lost 4 bases.

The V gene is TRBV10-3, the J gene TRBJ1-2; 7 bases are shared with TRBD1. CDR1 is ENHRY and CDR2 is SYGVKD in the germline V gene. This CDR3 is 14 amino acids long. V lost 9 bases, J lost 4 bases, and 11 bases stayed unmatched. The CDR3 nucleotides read TGTGCCATTAGCACCGACAGGGCCATCTATGGCTACACCTTC. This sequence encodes CAISTDRAIYGYTF.

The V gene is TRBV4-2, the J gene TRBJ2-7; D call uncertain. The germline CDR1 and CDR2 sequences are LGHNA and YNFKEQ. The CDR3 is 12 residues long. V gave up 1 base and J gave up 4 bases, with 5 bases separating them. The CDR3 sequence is CASSQGAYEQYF. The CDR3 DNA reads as TGTGCCAGCAGCCAAGGCGCTTACGAGCAGTACTTC.

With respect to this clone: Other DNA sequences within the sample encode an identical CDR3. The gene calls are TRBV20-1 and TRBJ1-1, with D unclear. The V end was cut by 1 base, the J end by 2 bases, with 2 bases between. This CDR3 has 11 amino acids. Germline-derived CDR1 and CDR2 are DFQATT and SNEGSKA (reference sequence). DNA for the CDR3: TGCAGTGCTAGAGGCAACACTGAAGCTTTCTTT. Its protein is CSARGNTEAFF.

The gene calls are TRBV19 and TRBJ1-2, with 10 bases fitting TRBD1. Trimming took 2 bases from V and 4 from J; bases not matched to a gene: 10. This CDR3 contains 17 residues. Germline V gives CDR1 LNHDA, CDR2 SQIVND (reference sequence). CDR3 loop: CASSIPPGQGIRYGYTF. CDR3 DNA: TGTGCCAGTAGTATACCGCCGGGACAGGGGATTCGCTATGGCTACACCTTC.

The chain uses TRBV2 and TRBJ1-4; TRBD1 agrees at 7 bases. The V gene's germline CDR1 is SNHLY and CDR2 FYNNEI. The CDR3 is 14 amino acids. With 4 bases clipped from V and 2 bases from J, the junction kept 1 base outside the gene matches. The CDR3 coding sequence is TGTGCCAGCAGTGCCAGGGGGACTAATGAAAAACTGTTTTTT. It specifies CASSARGTNEKLFF.

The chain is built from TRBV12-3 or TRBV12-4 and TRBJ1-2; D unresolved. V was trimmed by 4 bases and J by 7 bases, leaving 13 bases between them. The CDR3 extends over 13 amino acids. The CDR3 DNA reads TGTGCCAGCAGTTCCGGCAGACCTCTTGGCTACACCTTC. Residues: CASSSGRPLGYTF.

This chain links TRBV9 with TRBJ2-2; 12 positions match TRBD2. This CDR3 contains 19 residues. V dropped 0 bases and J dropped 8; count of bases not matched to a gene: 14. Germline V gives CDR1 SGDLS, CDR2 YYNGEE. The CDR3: CASSVGPSSGGVAPGELFF. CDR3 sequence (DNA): TGTGCCAGCAGCGTAGGCCCCTCTAGCGGGGGGGTCGCACCTGGGGAGCTGTTTTTT.

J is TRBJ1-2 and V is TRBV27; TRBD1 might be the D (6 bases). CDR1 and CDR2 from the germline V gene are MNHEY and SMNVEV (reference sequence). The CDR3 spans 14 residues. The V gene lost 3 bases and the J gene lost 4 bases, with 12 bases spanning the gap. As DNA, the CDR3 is TGTGCCAGCAGTTTCGTAGGACAGCGCTATGGCTACACCTTC. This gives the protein CASSFVGQRYGYTF.

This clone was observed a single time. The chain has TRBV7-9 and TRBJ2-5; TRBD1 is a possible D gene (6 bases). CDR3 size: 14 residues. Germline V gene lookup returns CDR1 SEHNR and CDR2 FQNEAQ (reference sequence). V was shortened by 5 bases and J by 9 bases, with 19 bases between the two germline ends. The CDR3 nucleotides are TGTGCCAGCAGCCAACCCATAACAACAGGGCCCCAGTACTTC. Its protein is CASSQPITTGPQYF.

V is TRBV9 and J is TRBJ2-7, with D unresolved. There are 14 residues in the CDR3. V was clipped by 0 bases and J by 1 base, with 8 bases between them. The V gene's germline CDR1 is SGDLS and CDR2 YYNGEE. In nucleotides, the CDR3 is TGTGCCAGCAGCGTAGAATCCTATTCCTACGAGCAGTACTTC. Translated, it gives CASSVESYSYEQYF.

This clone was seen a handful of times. In DNA form, the CDR3 reads TGTGCCAGCGGTAAGAATCGGGTCTCCTACGAGCAGTACTTC. Translating gives CASGKNRVSYEQYF. The chain couples TRBV2 to TRBJ2-7; D call uncertain. V lost 8 bases to trimming and J lost 0 bases, with 14 bases between them. Per the germline V gene, CDR1 is SNHLY and CDR2 is FYNNEI. This CDR3 is 14 amino acids long.

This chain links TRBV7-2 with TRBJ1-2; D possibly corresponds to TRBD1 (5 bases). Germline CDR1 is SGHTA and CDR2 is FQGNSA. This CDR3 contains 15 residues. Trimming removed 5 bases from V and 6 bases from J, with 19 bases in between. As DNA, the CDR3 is TGTGCCAGCAGCCCGTCGGCAGGGAAAAAGGATGGCTACACCTTC. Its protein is CASSPSAGKKDGYTF. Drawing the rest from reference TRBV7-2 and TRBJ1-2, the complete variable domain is GAGVSQSPSNKVTEKGKDVELRCDPISGHTALYWYRQSLGQGLEFLIYFQGNSAPDKSGLPSDRFSAERTGGSVSTLTIQRTQQEDSAVYLCASSPSAGKKDGYTFGSGTRLTVV.